This T cell receptor (beta chain) was sequenced for a study of T cell responses to AZD1222 COVID-19 vaccine. The overall study: Pooled together were second doses at about 4 or about 12 weeks.

This clone was seen only once. Its antigen remains unknown. J lost 9 bases, V lost 3 bases, and 12 bases had no gene match. This CDR3 spans 16 amino acids. The germline V gene has CDR1 MDHEN and CDR2 SYDVKM. The data were produced by immunoSEQ multiplex PCR, yet TCRdb's version contains in-frame clones alone and is incomplete. The profile shows fewer than 130,000 clones, around 81% of them singletons. Points from the study as a whole: White British ancestry dominated among donors, who included more females, and clonal diversity was possibly underestimated. The study sampled repertoires only after the peak T cell response.

The receptor comes from an adult in good health. The chain uses TRBV28 and TRBJ1-5; 9 bases fit TRBD1. Sequences were derived from peripheral blood, sampled on day 0 of AZD1222 vaccination. The CDR3 sequence: CASSFGQGQGILPQHF. The DNA for the CDR3 is TGTGCCAGCAGTTTCGGACAGGGACAGGGTATCCTGCCCCAGCATTTT.